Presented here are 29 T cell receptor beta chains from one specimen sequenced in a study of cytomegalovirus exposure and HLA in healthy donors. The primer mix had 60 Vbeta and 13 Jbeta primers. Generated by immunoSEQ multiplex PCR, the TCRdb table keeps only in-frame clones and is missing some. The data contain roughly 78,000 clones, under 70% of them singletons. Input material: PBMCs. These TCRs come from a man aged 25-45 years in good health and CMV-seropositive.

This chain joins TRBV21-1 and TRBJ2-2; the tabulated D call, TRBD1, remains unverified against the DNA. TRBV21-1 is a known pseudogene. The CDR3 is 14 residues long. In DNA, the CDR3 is TGTGCCAAAGGTGACAGGGGAGATAGCGGGGAGCTGTTTTTT. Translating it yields CAKGDRGDSGELFF.

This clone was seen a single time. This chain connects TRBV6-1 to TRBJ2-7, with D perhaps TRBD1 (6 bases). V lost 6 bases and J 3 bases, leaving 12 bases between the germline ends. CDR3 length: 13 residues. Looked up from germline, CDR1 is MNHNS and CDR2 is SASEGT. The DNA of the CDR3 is TGTGCCAGCAGCCAGGAACAGGGCTACGAGCAGTACTTC. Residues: CASSQEQGYEQYF.

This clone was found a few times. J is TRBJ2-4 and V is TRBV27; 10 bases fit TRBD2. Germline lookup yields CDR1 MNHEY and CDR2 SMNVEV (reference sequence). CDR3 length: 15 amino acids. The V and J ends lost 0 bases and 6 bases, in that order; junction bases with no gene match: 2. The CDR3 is CASSLSTSGLNIQYF. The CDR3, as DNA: TGTGCCAGCAGTTTATCGACTAGCGGGCTAAACATTCAGTACTTC.

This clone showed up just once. The CDR3 nucleotides are TGTGCCAGTAGTGTGACAGGGACCGAGCAGTACTTC. Protein: CASSVTGTEQYF. J is TRBJ2-7 and V is TRBV19; 7 bases map to TRBD1. Germline loops: CDR1 LNHDA, CDR2 SQIVND (reference sequence). V gave up 5 bases and J gave up 6 bases; unmatched junction bases: 4. This CDR3 comprises 12 residues.

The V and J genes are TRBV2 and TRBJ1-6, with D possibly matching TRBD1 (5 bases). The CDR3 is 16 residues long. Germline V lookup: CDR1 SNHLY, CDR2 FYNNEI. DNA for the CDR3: TGTGCGTGCACGACAGAACTACCCGCAAATAATTCACCCCTCCACTTT. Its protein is CACTTELPANNSPLHF.

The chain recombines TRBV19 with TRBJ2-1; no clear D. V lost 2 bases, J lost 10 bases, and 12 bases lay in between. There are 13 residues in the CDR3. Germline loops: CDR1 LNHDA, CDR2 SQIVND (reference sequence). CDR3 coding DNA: TGTGCCAGTAGTATAATGAGCCGTCGGGAGCAGTTCTTC. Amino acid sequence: CASSIMSRREQFF.

The DNA of the CDR3 is TGTGCCAGCAGTCACGGAATACGACAAGTACAAGAGACCCAGTACTTC. Translation gives CASSHGIRQVQETQYF. J is TRBJ2-5 and V is TRBV7-2, with D uncertain. The CDR3 length is 16 residues. V was trimmed by 6 bases and J by 2 bases, leaving 19 bases between them. Germline assignment: CDR1 SGHTA and CDR2 FQGNSA.

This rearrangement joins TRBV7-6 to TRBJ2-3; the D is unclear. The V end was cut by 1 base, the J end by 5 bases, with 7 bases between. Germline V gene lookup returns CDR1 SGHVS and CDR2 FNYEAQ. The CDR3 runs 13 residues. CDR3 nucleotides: TGTGCCAGCAGCTTAGTGTCCCGAGATACGCAGTATTTT. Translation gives CASSLVSRDTQYF.

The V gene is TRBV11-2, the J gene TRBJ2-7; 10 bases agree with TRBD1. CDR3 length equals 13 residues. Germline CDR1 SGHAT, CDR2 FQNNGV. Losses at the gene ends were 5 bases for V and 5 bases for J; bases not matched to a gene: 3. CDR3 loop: CASSGTGVHEQYF. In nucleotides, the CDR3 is TGTGCCAGCAGCGGGACAGGGGTCCACGAGCAGTACTTC.

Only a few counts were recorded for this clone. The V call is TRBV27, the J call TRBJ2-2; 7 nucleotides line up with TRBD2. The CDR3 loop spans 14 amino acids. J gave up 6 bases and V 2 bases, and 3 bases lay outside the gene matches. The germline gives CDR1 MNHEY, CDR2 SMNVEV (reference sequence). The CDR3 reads CASSLVRGAGELFF. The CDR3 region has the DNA TGTGCCAGCAGTTTAGTCCGGGGGGCCGGGGAGCTGTTTTTT.

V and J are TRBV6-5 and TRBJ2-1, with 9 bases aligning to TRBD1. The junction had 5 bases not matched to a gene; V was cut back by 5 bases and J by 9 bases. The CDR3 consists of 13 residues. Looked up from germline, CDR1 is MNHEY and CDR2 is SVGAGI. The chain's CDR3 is CASSTHRGLEQFF. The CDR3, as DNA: TGTGCCAGCAGTACCCACAGGGGGCTTGAGCAGTTCTTC.

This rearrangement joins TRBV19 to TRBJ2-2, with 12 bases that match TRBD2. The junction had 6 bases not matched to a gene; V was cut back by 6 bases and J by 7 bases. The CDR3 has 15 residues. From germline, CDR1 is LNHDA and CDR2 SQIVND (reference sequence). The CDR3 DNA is TGTGCCAGTAGATCTAGCGGGGGGGCCGGCGGGGAGCTGTTTTTT. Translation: CASRSSGGAGGELFF.

Written as DNA, the CDR3 is TGTGCCAGCAGCGTAGGCGGGAGGAGGACAGATACGCAGTATTTT. Its protein is CASSVGGRRTDTQYF. The V call is TRBV9, the J call TRBJ2-3; 8 bases align to TRBD2. V shed 0 bases and J 3 bases; nucleotides not matched to a gene: 3. The V gene's germline CDR1 is SGDLS and CDR2 YYNGEE. There are 15 residues in the CDR3.

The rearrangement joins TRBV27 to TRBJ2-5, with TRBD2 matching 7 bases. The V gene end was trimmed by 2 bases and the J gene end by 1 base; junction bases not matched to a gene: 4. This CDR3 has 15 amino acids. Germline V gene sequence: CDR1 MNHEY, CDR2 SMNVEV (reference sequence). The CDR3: CASSLIAGIQETQYF. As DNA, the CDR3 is TGTGCCAGCAGTTTAATAGCGGGCATCCAAGAGACCCAGTACTTC.

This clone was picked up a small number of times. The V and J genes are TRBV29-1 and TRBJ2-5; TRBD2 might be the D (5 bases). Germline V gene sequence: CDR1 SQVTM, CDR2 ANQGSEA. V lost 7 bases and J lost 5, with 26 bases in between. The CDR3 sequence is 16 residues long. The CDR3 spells CSARRNAEGFRETQYF. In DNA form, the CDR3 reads TGCAGCGCTCGAAGAAATGCAGAGGGTTTCAGGGAGACCCAGTACTTC. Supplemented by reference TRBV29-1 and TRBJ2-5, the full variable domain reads SAVISQKPSRDICQRGTSLTIQCQVDSQVTMMFWYRQQPGQSLTLIATANQGSEATYESGFVIDKFPISRPNLTFSTLTVSNMSPEDSSIYLCSARRNAEGFRETQYFGPGTRLLVL.

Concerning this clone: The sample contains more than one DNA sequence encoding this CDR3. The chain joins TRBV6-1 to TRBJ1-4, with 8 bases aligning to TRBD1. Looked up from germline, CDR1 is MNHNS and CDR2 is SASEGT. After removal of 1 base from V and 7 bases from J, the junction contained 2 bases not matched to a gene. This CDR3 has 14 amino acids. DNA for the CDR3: TGTGCCAGCAGTGAAGGGACAGGGAGTGAAAAACTGTTTTTT. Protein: CASSEGTGSEKLFF.

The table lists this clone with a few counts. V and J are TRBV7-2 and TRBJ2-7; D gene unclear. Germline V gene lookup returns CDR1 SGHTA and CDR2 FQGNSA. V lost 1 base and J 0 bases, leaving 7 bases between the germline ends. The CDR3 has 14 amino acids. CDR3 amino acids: CASSLGPNSYEQYF. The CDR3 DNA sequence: TGTGCCAGCAGCTTAGGGCCCAACTCCTACGAGCAGTACTTC.

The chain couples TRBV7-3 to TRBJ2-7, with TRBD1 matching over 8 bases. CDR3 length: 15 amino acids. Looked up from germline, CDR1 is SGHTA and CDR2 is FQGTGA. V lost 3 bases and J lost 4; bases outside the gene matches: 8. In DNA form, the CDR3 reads TGTGCCAGCAGCTTCCAGGGGGCGGGTCAGTACGAGCAGTACTTC. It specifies CASSFQGAGQYEQYF.

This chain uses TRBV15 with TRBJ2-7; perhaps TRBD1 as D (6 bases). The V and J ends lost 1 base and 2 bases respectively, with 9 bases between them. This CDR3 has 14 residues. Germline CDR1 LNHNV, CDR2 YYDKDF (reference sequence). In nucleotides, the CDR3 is TGTGCCACCAGCAGAGGGACAGAAACCTACGAGCAGTACTTC. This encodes CATSRGTETYEQYF.

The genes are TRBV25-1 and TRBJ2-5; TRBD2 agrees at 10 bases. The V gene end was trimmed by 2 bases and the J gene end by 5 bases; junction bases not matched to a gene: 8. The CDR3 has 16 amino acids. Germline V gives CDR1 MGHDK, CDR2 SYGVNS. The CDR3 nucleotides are TGTGCCAGCAGTGAAACGCCGGGACTAGCGCATGAGACCCAGTACTTC. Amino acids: CASSETPGLAHETQYF.

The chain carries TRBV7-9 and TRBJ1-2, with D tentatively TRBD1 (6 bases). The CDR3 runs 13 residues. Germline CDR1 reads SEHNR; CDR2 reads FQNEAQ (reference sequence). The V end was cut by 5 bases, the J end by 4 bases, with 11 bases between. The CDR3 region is CASSPDRIYGYTF. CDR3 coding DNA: TGTGCCAGCAGCCCGGACAGAATCTATGGCTACACCTTC.

The CDR3 here is CASSPRAGTGFSYNEQFF. The CDR3 DNA reads as TGTGCCAGCAGCCCCCGAGCCGGGACAGGGTTCAGCTACAATGAGCAGTTCTTC. The V gene is TRBV7-9, the J gene TRBJ2-1; 9 bases align to TRBD1. This CDR3 comprises 18 residues. Germline-derived CDR1 and CDR2 are SEHNR and FQNEAQ (reference sequence). V lost 5 bases and J lost 3; bases outside the gene matches: 14.

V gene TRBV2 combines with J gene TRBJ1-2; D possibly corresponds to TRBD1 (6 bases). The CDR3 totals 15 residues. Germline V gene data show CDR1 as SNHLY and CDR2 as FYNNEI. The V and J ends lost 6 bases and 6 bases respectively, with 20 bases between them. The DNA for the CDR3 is TGTGCCAGCAGGCTCCAAGGGGGACCCGGCCATGGCTACACCTTC. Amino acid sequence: CASRLQGGPGHGYTF.

The CDR3 region is CASRGQRMFF. CDR3 DNA: TGTGCCAGCAGAGGACAGAGAATGTTTTTT. This chain joins TRBV2 and TRBJ1-4, with a weak D call TRBD1 (6 bases). With 6 bases removed from V and 15 bases from J, the gap between germline ends came to 11 bases. This CDR3 is built from 10 residues. Germline CDR1 is SNHLY and CDR2 is FYNNEI.

The CDR3 nucleotides are TGTGCCAGTAGTGTCGACAGGTACGCCTACAATGAGCAGTTCTTC. This gives the protein CASSVDRYAYNEQFF. This chain connects TRBV19 to TRBJ2-1; a possible D gene is TRBD1 (6 bases). The CDR3 length is 15 residues. The V gene's germline CDR1 is LNHDA and CDR2 SQIVND (reference sequence). Trimming cost V 5 bases and J 2 bases, with 13 bases left between them.

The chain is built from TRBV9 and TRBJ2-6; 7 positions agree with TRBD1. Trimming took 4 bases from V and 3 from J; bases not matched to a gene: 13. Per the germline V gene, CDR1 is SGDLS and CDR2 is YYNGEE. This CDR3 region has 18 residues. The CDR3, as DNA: TGTGCCAGCAGCTGTACCAAGGGGGCTCGGGTTGGGGCCAACGTCCTGACTTTC. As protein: CASSCTKGARVGANVLTF.

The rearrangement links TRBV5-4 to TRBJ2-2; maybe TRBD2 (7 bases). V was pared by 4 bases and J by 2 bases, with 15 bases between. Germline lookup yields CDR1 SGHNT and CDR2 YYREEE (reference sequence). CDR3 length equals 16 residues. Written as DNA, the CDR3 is TGTGCCAGCAGCCCCAGGGGAGGGGAAAACACCGGGGAGCTGTTTTTT. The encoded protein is CASSPRGGENTGELFF.

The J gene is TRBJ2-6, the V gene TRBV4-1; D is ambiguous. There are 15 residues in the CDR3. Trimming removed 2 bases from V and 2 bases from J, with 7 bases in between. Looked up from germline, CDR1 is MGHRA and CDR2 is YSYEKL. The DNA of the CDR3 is TGCGCCAGCAGCCAAATTATTGCTGGGGCCAACGTCCTGACTTTC. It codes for CASSQIIAGANVLTF.

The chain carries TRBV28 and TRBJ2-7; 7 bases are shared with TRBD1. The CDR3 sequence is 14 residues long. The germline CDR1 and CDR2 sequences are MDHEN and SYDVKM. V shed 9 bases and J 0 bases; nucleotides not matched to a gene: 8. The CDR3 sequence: CASVGTVFSYEQYF. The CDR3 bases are TGTGCCAGTGTAGGGACAGTCTTCTCCTACGAGCAGTACTTC.